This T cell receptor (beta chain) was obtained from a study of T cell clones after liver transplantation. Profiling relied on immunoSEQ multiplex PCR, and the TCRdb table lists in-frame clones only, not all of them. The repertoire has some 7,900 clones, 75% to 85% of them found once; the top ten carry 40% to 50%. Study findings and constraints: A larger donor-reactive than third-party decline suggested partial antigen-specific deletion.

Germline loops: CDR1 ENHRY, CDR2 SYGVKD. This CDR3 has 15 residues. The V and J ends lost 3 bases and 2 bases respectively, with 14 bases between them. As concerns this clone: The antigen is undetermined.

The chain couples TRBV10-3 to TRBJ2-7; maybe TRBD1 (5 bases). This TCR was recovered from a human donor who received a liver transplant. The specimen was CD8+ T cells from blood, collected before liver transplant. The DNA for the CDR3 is TGTGCCATCAGTGACCCAGACAGAAACCCCTACGAGCAGTACTTC. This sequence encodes CAISDPDRNPYEQYF.